What follows are 12 T cell receptor beta chains derived from one specimen sequenced in a study of metastatic and nonmetastatic thyroid tumors. No patient received treatment before thyroid surgery. Using MiXCR, TCRdb re-called clones from the PCR reads. In the table there are approximately 38,000 clones, roughly a quarter of which are singletons. Sample: blood. These receptors came from a female donor with papillary thyroid cancer or a benign thyroid nodule (not recorded which). Some clones in this sample may be carry-over from other donors' samples.

This clone turned up a few times. The chain uses TRBV12-3 or TRBV12-4 and TRBJ1-6; D possibly corresponds to TRBD1 (6 bases). V dropped 8 bases and J dropped 10 bases, with 18 bases sitting between them. This CDR3 is built from 14 residues. The CDR3 here is CASWGINRESPLHF. The CDR3 bases are TGTGCCAGCTGGGGAATTAACAGGGAGTCACCCCTCCACTTT.

The chain has TRBV4-1 and TRBJ2-5, with D uncertain. Between the trimmed V and J ends, which lost 1 base and 0 bases, there was a span of 9 bases. This CDR3 comprises 15 residues. Germline values: CDR1 MGHRA, CDR2 YSYEKL. The CDR3 loop reads CASSQAGSYQETQYF. As DNA, the CDR3 is TGCGCCAGCAGCCAAGCTGGTTCTTACCAAGAGACCCAGTACTTC.

This clone was seen just once. The rearrangement joins TRBV6-2 or TRBV6-3 to TRBJ1-2; D gene uncertain. Per germline, CDR1 MNHEY and CDR2 SVGEGT. This CDR3 is built from 13 residues. Deletions cut 6 bases from V and 1 base from J, with 9 bases between. This CDR3 reads CASSLGFNYGYTF. CDR3 DNA sequence: TGTGCCAGCAGCCTTGGATTTAACTATGGCTACACCTTC.

This clone has a count of ten or more. The chain links TRBV20-1 to TRBJ2-6; 8 bases match TRBD1. Germline assignment: CDR1 DFQATT and CDR2 SNEGSKA (reference sequence). With V trimmed by 6 bases and J by 4 bases, 11 bases remained unmatched. This CDR3 contains 16 residues. The DNA for the CDR3 is TGCAGTGCCACCGACCAGGGGGCTGGAGGGGCCAACGTCCTGACTTTC. Translation gives CSATDQGAGGANVLTF.

On this clone: This may arise from a read error, as a much more abundant clone is one base away. This CDR3 is also generated by other DNA sequences in the sample. The genes are TRBV7-8 and TRBJ2-5; 8 bases agree with TRBD2. This CDR3 contains 14 residues. Looked up from germline, CDR1 is SGHVS and CDR2 is FQNEAQ. V gave up 5 bases and J gave up 6 bases; unmatched junction bases: 8. The CDR3 nucleotides are TGTGCCAGCAGCCTAATTAGCGGGAAACAGACCCAGTACTTC. Its translation: CASSLISGKQTQYF.

The J gene is TRBJ2-7, the V gene TRBV27, with D possibly being TRBD2 (6 bases). This CDR3 has 14 residues. The ends were cut back, 6 bases at V and 0 bases at J, with 12 bases in the middle. Germline CDR1 reads MNHEY; CDR2 reads SMNVEV (reference sequence). The CDR3 region has the DNA TGTGCCAGCAGGTCCCTGGGGGGCTCCTACGAGCAGTACTTC. Translated, it gives CASRSLGGSYEQYF.

The chain employs TRBV5-1 and TRBJ2-7, with 9 bases that match TRBD1. Trimming at V came to 1 base and at J to 3 bases, leaving 2 bases not matched to a gene. Germline V lookup: CDR1 SGHRS, CDR2 YFSETQ. This CDR3 contains 14 residues. The CDR3 here is CASSLRGQGYEQYF. DNA of the CDR3: TGCGCCAGCAGCTTGCGGGGACAGGGCTACGAGCAGTACTTC.

In its sample, this clone is medium-sized. This chain uses TRBV6-1 with TRBJ1-6; the match to TRBD1 covers 8 bases. Germline V gene data show CDR1 as MNHNS and CDR2 as SASEGT. The V and J ends lost 3 bases and 10 bases, in that order; junction bases with no gene match: 8. The CDR3 length is 15 residues. The CDR3 is CASSETGEGISPLHF. The CDR3 DNA sequence: TGTGCCAGCAGTGAGACAGGGGAAGGGATCTCACCCCTCCACTTT.

This clone was recorded at least ten times. Other DNA sequences in the same sample also yield this CDR3. The rearrangement uses TRBV7-9 and TRBJ1-1, with 9 bases matching TRBD1. The CDR3 extends over 14 amino acids. The ends lost 5 bases at V and 6 bases at J; junction bases unmatched: 7. The germline V gene encodes CDR1 SEHNR and CDR2 FQNEAQ (reference sequence). CDR3: CASSKGQGRAEAFF. CDR3 nucleotides: TGTGCCAGCAGCAAAGGACAGGGGCGCGCTGAAGCTTTCTTT.

This chain links TRBV20-1 with TRBJ1-4, with 8 bases aligning to TRBD1. CDR3 length equals 13 residues. Looked up from germline, CDR1 is DFQATT and CDR2 is SNEGSKA (reference sequence). The CDR3 sequence is CSSQGVANEKLFF. In DNA form, the CDR3 reads TGCAGCTCACAGGGGGTAGCTAATGAAAAACTGTTTTTT.

In its sample, this clone is medium-sized. The chain combines TRBV12-3 or TRBV12-4 with TRBJ1-2; TRBD1 matches 7 bases. The CDR3 is 14 amino acids. V gave up 8 bases and J gave up 4 bases; unmatched junction bases: 10. The CDR3, as DNA: TGTGCCAGCGGGTTACCGGGACAGAGCTATGGCTACACCTTC. Translation gives CASGLPGQSYGYTF.

The chain employs TRBV5-1 and TRBJ2-1; D ambiguous. There are 17 residues in the CDR3. V was cut by 4 bases and J by 0 bases, with 17 bases left in between. Germline V CDR1 and CDR2: SGHRS, YFSETQ. CDR3 nucleotide sequence: TGCGCCAGCAGCCCCATGCCCGCGGAAAGCTCCTACAATGAGCAGTTCTTC. It translates to CASSPMPAESSYNEQFF. Looking up the rest from reference TRBV5-1 and TRBJ2-1 gives the full variable domain: KAGVTQTPRYLIKTRGQQVTLSCSPISGHRSVSWYQQTPGQGLQFLFEYFSETQRNKGNFPGRFSGRQFSNSRSEMNVSTLELGDSALYLCASSPMPAESSYNEQFFGPGTRLTVL.